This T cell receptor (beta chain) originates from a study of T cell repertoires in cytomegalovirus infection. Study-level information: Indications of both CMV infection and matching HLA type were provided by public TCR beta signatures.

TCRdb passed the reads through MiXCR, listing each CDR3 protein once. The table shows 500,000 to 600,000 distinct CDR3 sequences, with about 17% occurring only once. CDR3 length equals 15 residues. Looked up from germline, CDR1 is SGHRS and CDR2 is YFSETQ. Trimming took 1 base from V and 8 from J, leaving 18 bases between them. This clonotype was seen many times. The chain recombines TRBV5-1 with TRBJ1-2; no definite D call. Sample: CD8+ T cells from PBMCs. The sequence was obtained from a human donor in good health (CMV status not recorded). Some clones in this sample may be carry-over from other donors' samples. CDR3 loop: CASSLRAVTMEGYTF. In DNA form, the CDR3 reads TGCGCCAGCAGCTTGCGAGCAGTAACAATGGAGGGCTACACCTTC.